This is a list of T cell receptor beta chains from one sample in a study of T cell responses to AZD1222 COVID-19 vaccine. Sequencing was performed with immunoSEQ multiplex PCR; in TCRdb, only in-frame clones are kept and a portion is missing. The repertoire holds fewer than 200,000 clones, more than 80% seen once, with under 7.5% in the top ten. The material was peripheral blood, obtained on day 0 of AZD1222 vaccination. The origin of the receptors is an adult in good health. The CDR3 runs from the conserved cysteine through the conserved F or W. The D gene is left open where the match is weak. Size tells how often a clone was seen (once, few, many) or the class of an expanded clone, and some rows leave it out.

cdr3_length: 16; d_call: NA; v_call: TRBV5-6; clone_size: NA; j_call: TRBJ2-4; cdr3_aa: CASSLVSGLAKNIQYF; cdr3_nt: TGTGCCAGCAGCTTGGTTTCGGGACTAGCCAAAAACATTCAGTACTTC
cdr3_length: 18; d_call: NA; v_call: TRBV5-3; clone_size: NA; j_call: TRBJ1-4; cdr3_aa: CARSLSGRLTAVNEKLFF; cdr3_nt: TGTGCCAGAAGCTTGAGTGGCAGACTTACCGCTGTTAATGAAAAACTGTTTTTT
cdr3_length: 12; d_call: NA; v_call: TRBV30; clone_size: NA; j_call: TRBJ2-7; cdr3_aa: CAWSLAGGEQYF; cdr3_nt: TGTGCCTGGAGTCTGGCAGGTGGCGAGCAGTACTTC
cdr3_length: 22; d_call: TRBD2; v_call: TRBV5-1; clone_size: NA; j_call: TRBJ2-1; cdr3_aa: CASSFGQSLAGVPPSSYNEQFF; cdr3_nt: TGCGCCAGCAGCTTTGGACAGTCCTTAGCGGGAGTTCCCCCGAGCTCCTACAATGAGCAGTTCTTC
cdr3_length: 15; d_call: NA; v_call: TRBV9; clone_size: NA; j_call: TRBJ1-2; cdr3_aa: CASSVGGTYNYGYTF; cdr3_nt: TGTGCCAGCAGCGTAGGGGGCACCTATAACTATGGCTACACCTTC
cdr3_length: 13; d_call: NA; v_call: TRBV24-1; clone_size: NA; j_call: TRBJ2-7; cdr3_aa: CATSDFSSYEQYF; cdr3_nt: TGTGCCACCAGTGATTTTAGCTCCTACGAGCAGTACTTC
cdr3_length: 15; d_call: NA; v_call: TRBV7-9; clone_size: NA; j_call: TRBJ1-2; cdr3_aa: CASSLEGRVAYGYTF; cdr3_nt: TGTGCCAGCAGCTTAGAAGGCAGGGTGGCCTATGGCTACACCTTC
cdr3_length: 16; d_call: TRBD2; v_call: TRBV3-1/TRBV3-2; clone_size: NA; j_call: TRBJ2-3; cdr3_aa: CASSRRVAGYADTQYF; cdr3_nt: TGTGCCAGCAGCCGCCGTGTAGCGGGGTACGCAGATACGCAGTATTTT
cdr3_length: 11; d_call: NA; v_call: TRBV6-6; clone_size: NA; j_call: TRBJ1-5; cdr3_aa: CASQGGQPQHF; cdr3_nt: TGTGCCAGTCAGGGTGGCCAGCCCCAGCATTTT
cdr3_length: 21; d_call: TRBD2; v_call: TRBV27; clone_size: NA; j_call: TRBJ2-1; cdr3_aa: CASSLSMASGRNRDRHNEQFF; cdr3_nt: TGTGCCAGCAGTTTAAGCATGGCTAGCGGGAGGAATCGGGACCGACACAATGAGCAGTTCTTC
cdr3_length: 11; d_call: NA; v_call: TRBV30; clone_size: few; j_call: TRBJ1-3; cdr3_aa: CAWDSGNTIYF; cdr3_nt: TGTGCCTGGGACAGTGGAAACACCATATATTTT
cdr3_length: 16; d_call: NA; v_call: TRBV7-9; clone_size: NA; j_call: TRBJ1-4; cdr3_aa: CASSLGRDGLNEKLFF; cdr3_nt: TGTGCCAGCAGCTTAGGGCGCGACGGTCTTAATGAAAAACTGTTTTTT
cdr3_length: 13; d_call: NA; v_call: TRBV19; clone_size: NA; j_call: TRBJ1-2; cdr3_aa: CASSIESAYGYTF; cdr3_nt: TGTGCCAGTAGTATAGAGTCGGCCTATGGCTACACCTTC
cdr3_length: 16; d_call: NA; v_call: TRBV11-2; clone_size: NA; j_call: TRBJ1-4; cdr3_aa: CASSLDAGLSNEKLFF; cdr3_nt: TGTGCCAGCAGCTTAGACGCCGGACTTTCTAATGAAAAACTGTTTTTT
cdr3_length: 13; d_call: NA; v_call: TRBV10-3; clone_size: NA; j_call: TRBJ1-5; cdr3_aa: CAISQGSNQPQHF; cdr3_nt: TGTGCCATCAGTCAGGGGAGCAATCAGCCCCAGCATTTT
cdr3_length: 14; d_call: TRBD2; v_call: TRBV7-3; clone_size: NA; j_call: TRBJ2-3; cdr3_aa: CASRPGLQSDTQYF; cdr3_nt: TGTGCCAGCAGACCGGGACTACAGTCAGATACGCAGTATTTT
cdr3_length: 14; d_call: NA; v_call: TRBV9; clone_size: once; j_call: TRBJ1-2; cdr3_aa: CASSYTYSAGGYTF; cdr3_nt: TGTGCCAGCAGCTATACCTACAGTGCTGGTGGCTACACCTTC
cdr3_length: 13; d_call: NA; v_call: TRBV11-2; clone_size: NA; j_call: TRBJ2-3; cdr3_aa: CASSPDPTDTQYF; cdr3_nt: TGTGCCAGCAGCCCGGACCCCACAGATACGCAGTATTTT
cdr3_length: 16; d_call: NA; v_call: TRBV7-9; clone_size: NA; j_call: TRBJ2-5; cdr3_aa: CASSSLRGARDETQYF; cdr3_nt: TGTGCCAGCAGCTCCCTTCGCGGGGCGAGGGATGAGACCCAGTACTTC
cdr3_length: 15; d_call: TRBD2; v_call: TRBV28; clone_size: few; j_call: TRBJ2-7; cdr3_aa: CASSTPGLAAYEQYF; cdr3_nt: TGTGCCAGCAGTACCCCGGGACTAGCGGCCTACGAGCAGTACTTC
cdr3_length: 19; d_call: NA; v_call: TRBV19; clone_size: NA; j_call: TRBJ1-5; cdr3_aa: CASSIGAPSTVRGNQPQHF; cdr3_nt: TGTGCCAGTAGTATAGGAGCCCCCTCCACGGTGAGGGGCAATCAGCCCCAGCATTTT
cdr3_length: 12; d_call: NA; v_call: TRBV28; clone_size: NA; j_call: TRBJ2-7; cdr3_aa: CASSLMAAEQYF; cdr3_nt: TGTGCCAGCAGTTTAATGGCCGCCGAGCAGTACTTC
cdr3_length: 13; d_call: NA; v_call: TRBV5-4; clone_size: NA; j_call: TRBJ1-4; cdr3_aa: CASSLAGSEKLFF; cdr3_nt: TGTGCCAGCAGCTTGGCGGGGAGTGAAAAACTGTTTTTT
cdr3_length: 15; d_call: NA; v_call: TRBV3-1/TRBV3-2; clone_size: NA; j_call: TRBJ2-7; cdr3_aa: CASSQGVVRGNEQYF; cdr3_nt: TGTGCCAGCAGCCAAGGGGTCGTGAGAGGGAACGAGCAGTACTTC
cdr3_length: 15; d_call: TRBD2; v_call: TRBV28; clone_size: NA; j_call: TRBJ2-7; cdr3_aa: CASSIGAGGLKAQYF; cdr3_nt: TGTGCCAGCAGTATCGGAGCGGGGGGCCTAAAAGCGCAGTACTTC
cdr3_length: 14; d_call: NA; v_call: TRBV29-1; clone_size: once; j_call: TRBJ2-5; cdr3_aa: CSVGPGNRQETQYF; cdr3_nt: TGCAGCGTCGGACCGGGAAACCGTCAAGAGACCCAGTACTTC
cdr3_length: 16; d_call: NA; v_call: TRBV7-2; clone_size: NA; j_call: TRBJ2-5; cdr3_aa: CASSAAFWGMRETQYF; cdr3_nt: TGTGCCAGCAGCGCGGCGTTTTGGGGGATGAGAGAGACCCAGTACTTC
cdr3_length: 15; d_call: NA; v_call: TRBV7-2; clone_size: NA; j_call: TRBJ2-4; cdr3_aa: CASSPSQGPQNIQYF; cdr3_nt: TGTGCCAGCAGCCCGAGCCAGGGACCCCAAAACATTCAGTACTTC
cdr3_length: 12; d_call: NA; v_call: TRBV5-6; clone_size: NA; j_call: TRBJ1-1; cdr3_aa: CASSSRLAEAFF; cdr3_nt: TGTGCCAGCAGTAGTAGGTTGGCTGAAGCTTTCTTT
cdr3_length: 13; d_call: NA; v_call: TRBV4-3; clone_size: NA; j_call: TRBJ1-2; cdr3_aa: CASSQDTSTGYTF; cdr3_nt: TGCGCCAGCAGCCAAGATACATCAACCGGCTACACCTTC
cdr3_length: 17; d_call: NA; v_call: TRBV5-1; clone_size: NA; j_call: TRBJ1-3; cdr3_aa: CASSPQPGGNSGNTIYF; cdr3_nt: TGCGCCAGCAGCCCCCAGCCCGGCGGTAACTCTGGAAACACCATATATTTT
cdr3_length: 11; d_call: NA; v_call: TRBV2; clone_size: NA; j_call: TRBJ1-2; cdr3_aa: CASREAKSYTF; cdr3_nt: TGTGCCAGCAGGGAAGCAAAGAGCTACACCTTC
cdr3_length: 15; d_call: NA; v_call: TRBV18; clone_size: few; j_call: TRBJ1-1; cdr3_aa: CASSPRRVGDTEAFF; cdr3_nt: TGTGCCAGCTCACCACGAAGGGTCGGGGACACTGAAGCTTTCTTT
cdr3_length: 16; d_call: NA; v_call: TRBV5-1; clone_size: NA; j_call: TRBJ2-3; cdr3_aa: CASSSGVALYTDTQYF; cdr3_nt: TGCGCCAGCAGCTCAGGGGTAGCCCTCTACACAGATACGCAGTATTTT
cdr3_length: 17; d_call: NA; v_call: TRBV7-2; clone_size: NA; j_call: TRBJ1-6; cdr3_aa: CASSLGPGGANNSPLHF; cdr3_nt: TGTGCCAGCAGCTTAGGCCCGGGGGGGGCTAATAATTCACCCCTCCACTTT
cdr3_length: 14; d_call: NA; v_call: TRBV25-1; clone_size: NA; j_call: TRBJ1-6; cdr3_aa: CASSEGSGGSPLHF; cdr3_nt: TGTGCCAGCAGTGAGGGTAGCGGCGGTTCACCCCTCCACTTT
cdr3_length: 13; d_call: NA; v_call: TRBV11-2; clone_size: NA; j_call: TRBJ2-2; cdr3_aa: CASSRDYTGELFF; cdr3_nt: TGTGCCAGCAGCCGGGACTACACCGGGGAGCTGTTTTTT
cdr3_length: 15; d_call: NA; v_call: TRBV5-5; clone_size: NA; j_call: TRBJ1-5; cdr3_aa: CASSLDGYSNQPQHF; cdr3_nt: TGTGCCAGCAGCTTGGACGGATATAGCAATCAGCCCCAGCATTTT
cdr3_length: 15; d_call: NA; v_call: TRBV4-1; clone_size: NA; j_call: TRBJ2-5; cdr3_aa: CASSSGSAPGETQYF; cdr3_nt: TGCGCCAGCAGCTCCGGGAGCGCACCTGGGGAGACCCAGTACTTC
cdr3_length: 14; d_call: TRBD1; v_call: TRBV10-3; clone_size: NA; j_call: TRBJ1-5; cdr3_aa: CAISQGDSYQPQHF; cdr3_nt: TGTGCCATCAGTCAAGGGGACAGTTATCAGCCCCAGCATTTT
cdr3_length: 14; d_call: NA; v_call: TRBV11-2; clone_size: NA; j_call: TRBJ2-5; cdr3_aa: CASSSPDIQETQYF; cdr3_nt: TGTGCCAGCAGCTCCCCGGACATCCAAGAGACCCAGTACTTC
cdr3_length: 15; d_call: NA; v_call: TRBV3-1/TRBV3-2; clone_size: NA; j_call: TRBJ1-2; cdr3_aa: CASGFSTGYVYGYTF; cdr3_nt: TGTGCCAGCGGATTTTCTACAGGGTATGTCTATGGCTACACCTTC
cdr3_length: 12; d_call: NA; v_call: TRBV7-8; clone_size: NA; j_call: TRBJ2-7; cdr3_aa: CASRGQTYEQYF; cdr3_nt: TGTGCCAGCCGGGGACAAACCTACGAGCAGTACTTC
cdr3_length: 15; d_call: NA; v_call: TRBV6-1; clone_size: NA; j_call: TRBJ1-4; cdr3_aa: CASSESRGTNEKLFF; cdr3_nt: TGTGCCAGCAGTGAATCCAGGGGCACTAATGAAAAACTGTTTTTT
cdr3_length: 13; d_call: NA; v_call: TRBV19; clone_size: once; j_call: TRBJ1-2; cdr3_aa: CASSMRISYGYTF; cdr3_nt: TGTGCCAGTAGTATGCGGATTTCCTATGGCTACACCTTC
cdr3_length: 15; d_call: NA; v_call: TRBV18; clone_size: NA; j_call: TRBJ2-1; cdr3_aa: CASSPPSGAYNEQFF; cdr3_nt: TGTGCCAGCTCACCACCTTCGGGAGCCTACAATGAGCAGTTCTTC
cdr3_length: 14; d_call: NA; v_call: TRBV6-5; clone_size: NA; j_call: TRBJ2-7; cdr3_aa: CASSYHATVYEQYF; cdr3_nt: TGTGCCAGCAGTTACCATGCGACAGTCTACGAGCAGTACTTC
cdr3_length: 14; d_call: NA; v_call: TRBV30; clone_size: NA; j_call: TRBJ1-2; cdr3_aa: CAWSVVSVNYGYTF; cdr3_nt: TGTGCCTGGAGTGTTGTCAGTGTGAACTATGGCTACACCTTC